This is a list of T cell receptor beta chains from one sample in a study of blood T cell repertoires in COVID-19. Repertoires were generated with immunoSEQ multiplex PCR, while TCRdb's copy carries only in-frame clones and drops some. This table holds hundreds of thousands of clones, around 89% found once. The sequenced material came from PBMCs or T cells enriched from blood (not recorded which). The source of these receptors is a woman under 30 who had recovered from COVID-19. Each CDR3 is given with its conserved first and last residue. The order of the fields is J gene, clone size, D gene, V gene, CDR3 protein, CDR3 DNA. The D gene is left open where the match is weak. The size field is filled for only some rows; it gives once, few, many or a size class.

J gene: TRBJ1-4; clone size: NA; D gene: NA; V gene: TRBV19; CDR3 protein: CASRGQLGEKLFF; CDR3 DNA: TGTGCCAGTAGGGGACAATTGGGGGAAAAACTGTTTTTT
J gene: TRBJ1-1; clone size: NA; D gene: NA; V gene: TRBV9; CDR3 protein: CASSAVRGEAFF; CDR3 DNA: TGTGCCAGCAGCGCGGTCAGGGGTGAAGCTTTCTTT
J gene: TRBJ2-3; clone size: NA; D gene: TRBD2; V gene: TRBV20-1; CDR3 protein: CSASPASGGTDTQYF; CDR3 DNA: TGCAGTGCTAGTCCGGCTAGCGGGGGCACAGATACGCAGTATTTT
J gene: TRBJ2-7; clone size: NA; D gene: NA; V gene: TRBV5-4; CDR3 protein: CASSSSDTGRYEQYF; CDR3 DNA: TGTGCCAGCAGCTCCAGCGACACAGGGCGGTACGAGCAGTACTTC
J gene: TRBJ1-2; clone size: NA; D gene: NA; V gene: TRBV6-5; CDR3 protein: CASSLGQSYGYTF; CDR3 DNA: TGTGCCAGCAGCCTCGGACAGTCCTATGGCTACACCTTC
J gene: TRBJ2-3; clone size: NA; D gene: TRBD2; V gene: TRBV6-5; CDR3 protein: CATAAGVSVTDTQYF; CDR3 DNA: TGTGCCACAGCGGCGGGGGTGTCTGTCACAGATACGCAGTATTTT
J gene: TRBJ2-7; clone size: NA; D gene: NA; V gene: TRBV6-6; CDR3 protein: CASSFEGSSYEQYF; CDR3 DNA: TGTGCCAGCAGTTTCGAGGGTAGTAGTTACGAGCAGTACTTC
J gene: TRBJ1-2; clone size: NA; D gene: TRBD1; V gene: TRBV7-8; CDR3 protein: CASSLADRDRGGYGYTF; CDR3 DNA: TGTGCCAGCAGCTTAGCTGACCGGGACAGGGGGGGCTATGGCTACACCTTC
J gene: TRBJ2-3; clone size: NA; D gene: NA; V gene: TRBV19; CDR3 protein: CATLPLGGNTDTQYF; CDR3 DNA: TGTGCCACTCTACCCTTGGGAGGAAACACAGATACGCAGTATTTT
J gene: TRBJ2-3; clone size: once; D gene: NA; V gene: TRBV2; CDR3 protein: CASSFSPRTDTQYF; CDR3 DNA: TGTGCCAGCAGTTTTAGTCCCCGCACAGATACGCAGTATTTT
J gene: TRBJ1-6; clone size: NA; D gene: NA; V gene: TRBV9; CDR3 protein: CASSVDGGWNSPLHF; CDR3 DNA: TGTGCCAGCAGCGTAGATGGAGGTTGGAATTCACCCCTCCACTTT
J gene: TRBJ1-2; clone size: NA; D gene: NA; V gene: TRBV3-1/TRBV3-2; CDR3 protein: CASSQGEANYGYTF; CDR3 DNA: TGTGCCAGCAGCCAAGGCGAAGCTAACTATGGCTACACCTTC
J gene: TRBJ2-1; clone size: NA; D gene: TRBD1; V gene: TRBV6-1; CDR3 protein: CASSVGWNRGSSYNEQFF; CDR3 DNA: TGTGCCAGCAGTGTGGGGTGGAACAGGGGGAGCTCCTACAATGAGCAGTTCTTC
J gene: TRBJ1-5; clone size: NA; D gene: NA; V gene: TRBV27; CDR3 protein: CASSLFLADDNQPQHF; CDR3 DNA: TGTGCCAGCAGTTTATTCTTGGCAGATGACAATCAGCCCCAGCATTTT
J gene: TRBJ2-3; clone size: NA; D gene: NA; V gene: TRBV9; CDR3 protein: CASSEGTGLSTDTQYF; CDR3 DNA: TGTGCCAGCAGCGAGGGGACGGGACTTTCCACAGATACGCAGTATTTT
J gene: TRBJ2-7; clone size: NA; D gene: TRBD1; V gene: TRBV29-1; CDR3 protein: CSGGQGNYEQYF; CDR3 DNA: TGCAGCGGGGGACAGGGGAATTACGAGCAGTACTTC
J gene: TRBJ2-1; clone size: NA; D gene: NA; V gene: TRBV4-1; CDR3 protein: CASSQPGTSLHNEQFF; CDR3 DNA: TGCGCCAGCAGCCAACCCGGGACTTCCCTTCACAATGAGCAGTTCTTC
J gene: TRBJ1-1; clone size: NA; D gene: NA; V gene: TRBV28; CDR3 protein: CASSFQGRGIEAFF; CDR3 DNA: TGTGCCAGCAGTTTCCAGGGGCGAGGGATTGAAGCTTTCTTT
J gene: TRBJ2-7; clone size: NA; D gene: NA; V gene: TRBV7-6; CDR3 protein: CASSLTGFGDLYEQYF; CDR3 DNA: TGTGCCAGCAGCCTTACCGGGTTCGGAGATCTCTACGAGCAGTACTTC
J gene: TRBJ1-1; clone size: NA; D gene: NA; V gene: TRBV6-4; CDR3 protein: CASSAAEGTEAFF; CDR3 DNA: TGTGCCAGCAGTGCAGCGGAGGGTACTGAAGCTTTCTTT
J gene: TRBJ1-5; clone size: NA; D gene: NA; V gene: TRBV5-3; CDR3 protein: CARSLPLGGWGNQPQHF; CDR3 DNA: TGTGCCAGAAGCCTTCCCTTGGGGGGATGGGGCAATCAGCCCCAGCATTTT
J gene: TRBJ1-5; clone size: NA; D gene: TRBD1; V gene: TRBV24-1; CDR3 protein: CATEQGLYSNQPQHF; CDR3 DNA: TGTGCCACCGAACAGGGGTTATATAGCAATCAGCCCCAGCATTTT
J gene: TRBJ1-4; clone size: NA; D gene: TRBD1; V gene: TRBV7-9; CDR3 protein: CASSFTQGASEKLFF; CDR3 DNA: TGTGCCAGCAGCTTCACGCAGGGGGCTTCTGAAAAACTGTTTTTT
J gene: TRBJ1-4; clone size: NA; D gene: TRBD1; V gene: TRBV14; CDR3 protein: CASSRTGLEKLFF; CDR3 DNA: TGTGCCAGCAGCCGGACAGGGTTGGAAAAACTGTTTTTT
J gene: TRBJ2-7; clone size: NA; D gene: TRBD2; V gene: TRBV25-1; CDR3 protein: CASSEFGLAGYEQYF; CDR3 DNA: TGTGCCAGCAGTGAATTTGGACTAGCGGGGTACGAGCAGTACTTC
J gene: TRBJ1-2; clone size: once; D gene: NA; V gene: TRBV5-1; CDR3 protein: CASSLQSRWGYTF; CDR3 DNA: TGCGCCAGCAGCTTGCAAAGCCGGTGGGGCTACACCTTC
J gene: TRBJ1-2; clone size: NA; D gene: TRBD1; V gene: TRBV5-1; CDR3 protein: CASSRGQGSLDYGYTF; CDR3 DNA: TGCGCCAGCAGCCGGGGACAGGGGAGTCTTGACTATGGCTACACCTTC
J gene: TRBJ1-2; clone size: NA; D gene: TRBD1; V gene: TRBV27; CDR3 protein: CASSLRGPNYGYTF; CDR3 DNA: TGTGCCAGCAGTTTAAGGGGGCCAAACTATGGCTACACCTTC
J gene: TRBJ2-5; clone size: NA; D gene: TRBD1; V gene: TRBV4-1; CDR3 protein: CASSPHRGGETQYF; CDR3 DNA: TGCGCCAGCAGCCCCCACAGGGGCGGGGAGACCCAGTACTTC
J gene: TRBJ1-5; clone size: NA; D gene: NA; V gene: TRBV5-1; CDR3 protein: CASSLDSNQPQHF; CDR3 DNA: TGCGCCAGCAGCTTGGACAGTAATCAGCCCCAGCATTTT
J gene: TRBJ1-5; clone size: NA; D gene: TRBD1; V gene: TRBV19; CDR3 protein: CASSRSYRGGSQPQHF; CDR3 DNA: TGTGCCAGTAGTAGATCTTACAGGGGGGGGTCTCAGCCCCAGCATTTT
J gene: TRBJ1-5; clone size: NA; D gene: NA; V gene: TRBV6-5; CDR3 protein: CASSYSPGGGQPQHF; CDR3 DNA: TGTGCCAGCAGTTACTCGCCGGGAGGAGGTCAGCCCCAGCATTTT
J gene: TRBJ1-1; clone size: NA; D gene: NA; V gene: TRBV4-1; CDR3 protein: CASSGHNNTEAFF; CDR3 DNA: TGCGCCAGCAGCGGACACAACAACACTGAAGCTTTCTTT
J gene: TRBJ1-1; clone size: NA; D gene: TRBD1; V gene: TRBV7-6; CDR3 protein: CASSPPGTGVYTEAFF; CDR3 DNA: TGTGCCAGCAGCCCACCCGGAACAGGGGTTTACACTGAAGCTTTCTTT
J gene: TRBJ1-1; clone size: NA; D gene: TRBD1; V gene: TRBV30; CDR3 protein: CAWSPRQGLGTEAFF; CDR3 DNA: TGTGCCTGGAGTCCTCGACAGGGTTTGGGCACTGAAGCTTTCTTT
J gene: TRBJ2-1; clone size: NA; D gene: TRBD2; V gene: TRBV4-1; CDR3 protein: CASSQDRSGGMNEQFF; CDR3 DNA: TGCGCCAGCAGCCAAGATCGAAGCGGGGGGATGAATGAGCAGTTCTTC
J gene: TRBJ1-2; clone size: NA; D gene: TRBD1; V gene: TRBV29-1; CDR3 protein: CSVESGGYGYTF; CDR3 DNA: TGCAGCGTTGAATCAGGGGGGTATGGCTACACCTTC
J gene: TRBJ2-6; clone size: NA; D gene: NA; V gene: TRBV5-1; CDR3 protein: CASSLDSLSGANVLTF; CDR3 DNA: TGCGCCAGCAGCTTGGATAGTCTCTCTGGGGCCAACGTCCTGACTTTC
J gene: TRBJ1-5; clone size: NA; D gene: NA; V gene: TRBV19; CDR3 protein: CASSIGRTGNQPQHF; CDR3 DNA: TGTGCCAGTAGTATCGGACGGACGGGGAATCAGCCCCAGCATTTT
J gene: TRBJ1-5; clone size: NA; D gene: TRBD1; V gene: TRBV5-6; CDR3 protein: CASSSTGNSNQPQHF; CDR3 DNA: TGTGCCAGCAGTTCGACAGGGAATAGCAATCAGCCCCAGCATTTT
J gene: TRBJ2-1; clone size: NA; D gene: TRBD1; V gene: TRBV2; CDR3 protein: CASGETGGWGSSYNEQFF; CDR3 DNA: TGTGCCAGCGGTGAGACAGGGGGCTGGGGAAGCTCCTACAATGAGCAGTTCTTC
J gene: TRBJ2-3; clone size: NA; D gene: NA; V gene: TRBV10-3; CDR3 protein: CATSLTDTQYF; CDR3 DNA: TGTGCCACCAGCCTAACAGATACGCAGTATTTT
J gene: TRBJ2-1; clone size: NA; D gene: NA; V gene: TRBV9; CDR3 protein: CASSVGGGAGNEQFF; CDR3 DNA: TGTGCCAGCAGCGTAGGAGGGGGCGCGGGGAATGAGCAGTTCTTC
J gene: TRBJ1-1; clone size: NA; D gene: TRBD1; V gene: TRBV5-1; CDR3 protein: CASSTSTGVNTEAFF; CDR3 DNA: TGCGCCAGCAGCACCTCGACAGGGGTGAACACTGAAGCTTTCTTT
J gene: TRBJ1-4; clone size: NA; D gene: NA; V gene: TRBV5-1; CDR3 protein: CASSVRSGGGEKLFF; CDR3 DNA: TGCGCCAGCAGTGTGAGGTCGGGAGGCGGTGAAAAACTGTTTTTT
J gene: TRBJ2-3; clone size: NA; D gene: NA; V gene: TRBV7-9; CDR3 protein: CASSLPLATDTQYF; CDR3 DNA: TGTGCCAGCAGCTTACCCCTAGCAACAGATACGCAGTATTTT
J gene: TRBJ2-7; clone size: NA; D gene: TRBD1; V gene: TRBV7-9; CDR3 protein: CASSSDRTGFFYEQYF; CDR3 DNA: TGTGCCAGCAGCTCGGATCGGACAGGGTTTTTCTACGAGCAGTACTTC
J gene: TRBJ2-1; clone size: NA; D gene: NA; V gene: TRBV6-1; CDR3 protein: CASSERGWSSYNEQFF; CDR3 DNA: TGTGCCAGCAGTGAAAGGGGCTGGAGCTCCTACAATGAGCAGTTCTTC
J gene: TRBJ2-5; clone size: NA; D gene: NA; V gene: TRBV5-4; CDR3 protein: CASGRQGQETQYF; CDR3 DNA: TGTGCCAGCGGCCGGCAGGGGCAAGAGACCCAGTACTTC
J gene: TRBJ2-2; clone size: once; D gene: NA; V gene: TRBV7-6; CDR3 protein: CASSLGGGMTGELFF; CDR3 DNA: TGTGCCAGCAGCTTAGGGGGCGGAATGACCGGGGAGCTGTTTTTT
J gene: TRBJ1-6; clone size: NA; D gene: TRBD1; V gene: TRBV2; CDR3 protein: CARRLTPGQGFSPLHF; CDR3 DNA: TGTGCCAGACGTCTCACCCCCGGACAGGGGTTTTCACCCCTCCACTTT
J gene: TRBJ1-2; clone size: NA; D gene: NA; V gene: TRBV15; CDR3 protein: CATRVGGDTHYGYTF; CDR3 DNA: TGTGCCACCAGAGTGGGGGGAGATACCCACTATGGCTACACCTTC
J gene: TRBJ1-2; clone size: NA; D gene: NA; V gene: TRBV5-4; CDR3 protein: CASSLVPIKKQANYGYTF; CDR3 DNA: TGTGCCAGCAGCCTGGTGCCCATCAAGAAGCAAGCTAACTATGGCTACACCTTC
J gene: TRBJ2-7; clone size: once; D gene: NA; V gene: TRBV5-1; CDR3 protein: CASSLNVGDTSYEQYF; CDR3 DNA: TGCGCCAGCAGCTTGAATGTTGGGGACACCTCCTACGAGCAGTACTTC
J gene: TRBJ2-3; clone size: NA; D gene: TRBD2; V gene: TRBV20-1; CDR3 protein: CSASGSGGPDTQYF; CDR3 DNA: TGCAGTGCTAGTGGGAGCGGGGGGCCGGATACGCAGTATTTT
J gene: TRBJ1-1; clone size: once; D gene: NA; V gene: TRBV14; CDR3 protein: CASSQESSRLAAFF; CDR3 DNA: TGTGCCAGCAGCCAAGAATCGTCCAGGCTCGCGGCTTTCTTT